The 20 T cell receptor beta chains below all came from one sample that was sequenced in a study of blood T cell repertoires in COVID-19. Using immunoSEQ multiplex PCR, the repertoire was profiled, and TCRdb retains in-frame clones only, with some absent. In the table there are 120,000 to 150,000 clones, roughly four fifths of which are singletons. The sample was peripheral blood. These receptors were collected from a human donor with acute or convalescent COVID-19. The donor label of this sample is uncertain.

The genes are TRBV19 and TRBJ1-1; D possibly corresponds to TRBD1 (5 bases). Germline CDR1 LNHDA, CDR2 SQIVND (reference sequence). V dropped 4 bases and J dropped 10 bases, with 13 bases sitting between them. The CDR3 spans 12 residues. CDR3 bases: TGTGCCAGTAGTAATTTTGGGGCCGGAGCTTTCTTT. Residues: CASSNFGAGAFF.

The V and J genes are TRBV6-5 and TRBJ2-1, with D unresolved. CDR1 and CDR2 (germline): MNHEY, SVGAGI. The CDR3 covers 15 residues. The V and J ends lost 6 bases and 0 bases respectively, with 12 bases between them. The CDR3 region is CASSIGWSSYNEQFF. The CDR3 nucleotides are TGTGCCAGCAGCATCGGATGGAGCTCCTACAATGAGCAGTTCTTC.

The gene calls are TRBV15 and TRBJ2-1; 8 positions agree with TRBD1. CDR1 and CDR2 from the germline V gene are LNHNV and YYDKDF (reference sequence). The CDR3 is made up of 15 amino acids. The J segment lost 5 bases and the V segment lost 7 bases, leaving 10 bases of the junction unmatched. The CDR3 nucleotides are TGTGCCACCACCTGGACAGGGAGGCTTGACAATGAGCAGTTCTTC. This gives the protein CATTWTGRLDNEQFF.

The chain carries TRBV12-3 or TRBV12-4 and TRBJ2-1, with 7 bases matching TRBD2. The junction had 9 bases not matched to a gene; V was cut back by 6 bases and J by 10 bases. The CDR3 contains 13 residues. The CDR3 region is CASSPQTAGEQFF. The DNA of the CDR3 is TGTGCCAGCAGCCCGCAGACAGCGGGGGAGCAGTTCTTC.

The V call is TRBV6-5, the J call TRBJ2-7, with 10 nucleotides matching TRBD1. The CDR3 loop spans 15 amino acids. CDR1 is MNHEY and CDR2 is SVGAGI in the germline V gene. The V gene end was trimmed by 2 bases and the J gene end by 4 bases; junction bases not matched to a gene: 5. Written as DNA, the CDR3 is TGTGCCAGCAGTTACCCGGGACAGGGGCAGTACGAGCAGTACTTC. Protein sequence: CASSYPGQGQYEQYF.

The J gene is TRBJ2-1, the V gene TRBV6-1, with D perhaps TRBD1 (6 bases). This CDR3 is built from 16 residues. The germline V gene encodes CDR1 MNHNS and CDR2 SASEGT. Deletions cut 2 bases from V and 6 bases from J, with 17 bases between. The CDR3 spells CASSELKGVGGNEQFF. Here the CDR3 DNA reads TGTGCCAGCAGTGAACTTAAGGGGGTGGGTGGCAATGAGCAGTTCTTC.

The V gene is TRBV6-5, the J gene TRBJ1-5; D unclear. Trimming shortened V by 4 bases and J by 2 bases, and 3 bases separated the two germline ends. The CDR3 spans 12 residues. CDR1 and CDR2 from the germline V gene are MNHEY and SVGAGI. For the CDR3, the DNA is TGTGCCAGCAGTTCGGGCAATCAGCCCCAGCATTTT. It codes for CASSSGNQPQHF.

V usage is TRBV30 and J usage is TRBJ1-2; a weak D match, TRBD1 (5 bases). Germline V gives CDR1 GTSNPN, CDR2 SVGIG (reference sequence). The CDR3 consists of 13 residues. Trimming took off 0 bases at V and 1 base at J, with 6 bases between the two ends. The chain's CDR3 is CAWSVQVNYGYTF. The CDR3 DNA follows: TGTGCCTGGAGTGTACAGGTTAACTATGGCTACACCTTC.

The J gene is TRBJ2-3, the V gene TRBV27, with D possibly matching TRBD2 (6 bases). Germline CDR1 and CDR2: MNHEY and SMNVEV (reference sequence). The CDR3 contains 13 residues. V was clipped by 6 bases and J by 3 bases, with 10 bases between them. In nucleotides, the CDR3 is TGTGCCAGCAGGGACTACCGAACAGATACGCAGTATTTT. Its protein is CASRDYRTDTQYF.

This sequence joins TRBV5-4 and TRBJ1-2, with D uncertain. CDR1 and CDR2 from the germline V gene are SGHNT and YYREEE (reference sequence). The CDR3 extends over 12 amino acids. V lost 4 bases, J lost 8 bases, and 12 bases lay in between. CDR3 sequence reads: CASSAGFSGYTF. DNA of the CDR3: TGTGCCAGCAGCGCGGGATTTTCGGGCTACACCTTC. The full variable domain, completed using reference TRBV5-4 and TRBJ1-2, is ETGVTQSPTHLIKTRGQQVTLRCSSQSGHNTVSWYQQALGQGPQFIFQYYREEENGRGNFPPRFSGLQFPNYSSELNVNALELDDSALYLCASSAGFSGYTFGSGTRLTVV.

This sequence joins TRBV18 and TRBJ2-5; TRBD2 might be the D (6 bases). Trimming shortened V by 4 bases and J by 7 bases, and 13 bases separated the two germline ends. The CDR3 sequence is 13 residues long. Per the germline V gene, CDR1 is KGHSH and CDR2 is LQKENI. CDR3 loop: CASSLGLESTQYF. The CDR3, as DNA: TGTGCCAGCTCACTGGGACTGGAGTCGACCCAGTACTTC.

The genes are TRBV12-5 and TRBJ1-2; D possibly corresponds to TRBD1 (5 bases). V shed 7 bases and J shed 0 bases, with 12 bases lying between them. CDR3 length equals 14 residues. In germline, CDR1 is LGHNT, CDR2 FRNRAP. In DNA form, the CDR3 reads TGTGCTAGTGCCAAAGGGGCAGCTAACTATGGCTACACCTTC. This codes for CASAKGAANYGYTF.

The rearrangement links TRBV30 to TRBJ1-2; 7 bases are shared with TRBD1. V gave up 1 base and J gave up 6 bases; unmatched junction bases: 2. The CDR3 totals 12 residues. In germline, CDR1 is GTSNPN, CDR2 SVGIG (reference sequence). CDR3 sequence reads: CAWSEGADGYTF. DNA for the CDR3: TGTGCCTGGAGTGAGGGGGCAGATGGCTACACCTTC.

This clone was seen only a few times. This chain connects TRBV10-3 to TRBJ1-2; TRBD1 agrees at 7 bases. The V segment lost 4 bases and the J segment 4 bases; nucleotides outside the gene matches: 9. The CDR3 is 15 amino acids. Germline V CDR1 and CDR2: ENHRY, SYGVKD. For the CDR3, the DNA is TGTGCCATCAGTGCAAATTCAGACAGGGTCTATGGCTACACCTTC. Its translation is CAISANSDRVYGYTF.

This chain joins TRBV30 and TRBJ1-2; D not resolved. This CDR3 spans 15 amino acids. The germline V gene encodes CDR1 GTSNPN and CDR2 SVGIG (reference sequence). With 1 base removed from V and 8 bases from J, the gap between germline ends came to 20 bases. The CDR3 region is CAWSEQAPSLQGYTF. CDR3 coding DNA: TGTGCCTGGAGTGAGCAGGCCCCGTCTTTGCAGGGCTACACCTTC.

The chain links TRBV10-3 to TRBJ1-1; D is unclear. Germline V gene data show CDR1 as ENHRY and CDR2 as SYGVKD. The length of the CDR3 is 14 residues. Trimming pared 3 bases from V and 4 bases from J, leaving 12 bases between. CDR3 in DNA: TGTGCCATCAGTGAACGGGGTGTGAGCACTGAAGCTTTCTTT. Translation: CAISERGVSTEAFF.

The V call is TRBV5-4, the J call TRBJ2-3; 9 bases line up with TRBD2. J was trimmed by 4 bases and V by 0 bases; bases with no gene match: 6. This CDR3 has 16 residues. CDR1 and CDR2 from the germline V gene are SGHNT and YYREEE (reference sequence). CDR3 in amino acids: CASSLASGGLADTQYF. As DNA, the CDR3 is TGTGCCAGCAGCTTGGCGAGCGGGGGGCTTGCAGATACGCAGTATTTT.

The V call is TRBV24-1, the J call TRBJ2-1; tentatively, D is TRBD1 (5 bases). CDR3 length: 14 amino acids. The V end lost 3 bases, the J end lost 12 bases, and 17 bases lay between the germline ends. The germline V gene has CDR1 KGHDR and CDR2 SFDVKD. CDR3 sequence reads: CATSDGQGGDGQFF. CDR3 DNA sequence: TGTGCCACCAGTGATGGTCAGGGTGGCGATGGGCAGTTCTTC.

This clone appeared a single time. The chain couples TRBV5-1 to TRBJ2-1; possibly TRBD1 for D (6 bases). The ends were cut back, 0 bases at V and 3 bases at J, with 10 bases in the middle. Germline loops: CDR1 SGHRS, CDR2 YFSETQ. This CDR3 has 15 residues. CDR3 sequence reads: CASSLGQADYNEQFF. CDR3 bases: TGCGCCAGCAGCTTGGGACAGGCCGACTACAATGAGCAGTTCTTC. The entire variable domain, with the rest obtained from reference TRBV5-1 and TRBJ2-1, is as follows: KAGVTQTPRYLIKTRGQQVTLSCSPISGHRSVSWYQQTPGQGLQFLFEYFSETQRNKGNFPGRFSGRQFSNSRSEMNVSTLELGDSALYLCASSLGQADYNEQFFGPGTRLTVL.

The chain recombines TRBV7-9 with TRBJ1-1, with 7 bases lining up with TRBD1. This CDR3 region has 14 residues. Germline V gene sequence: CDR1 SEHNR, CDR2 FQNEAQ (reference sequence). With V trimmed by 4 bases and J by 6 bases, 8 bases remained unmatched. The DNA of the CDR3 is TGTGCCAGCAGCTGGTGGACAGGTTTATCTGAAGCTTTCTTT. Translation: CASSWWTGLSEAFF.